The T cell receptor beta chain under discussion was sequenced for a study of identical twins. Overall study results and limits: Invariant MAIT and iNKT cells could partly confound zero-insertion analyses. Insertions were fewer in abundant cord blood beta clonotypes, whereas memory repertoires showed none of this pattern.

Unique molecular identifiers were present on the cDNA, and a universal primer site came from template switching. Each CDR3 protein gets one entry after TCRdb re-called the 5' RACE reads with MiXCR. Among about 100,000 distinct CDR3 sequences listed, about 5.6% were seen once. To note about this clonotype: Antigen: not known.

Germline-derived CDR1 and CDR2 are SGHRS and YFSETQ. The CDR3 sequence is 16 residues long. With 7 bases removed from V and 0 bases from J, the gap between germline ends came to 17 bases. This clonotype was sampled from a woman aged 45 to 65 in good health. The sample consisted of memory T cells sorted from blood. The rearrangement joins TRBV5-1 to TRBJ1-3; no clear D gene. CDR3 bases: TGCGCCAGCTTGACGTTTTGGATCCCCTCTGGAAACACCATATATTTT. It specifies CASLTFWIPSGNTIYF.